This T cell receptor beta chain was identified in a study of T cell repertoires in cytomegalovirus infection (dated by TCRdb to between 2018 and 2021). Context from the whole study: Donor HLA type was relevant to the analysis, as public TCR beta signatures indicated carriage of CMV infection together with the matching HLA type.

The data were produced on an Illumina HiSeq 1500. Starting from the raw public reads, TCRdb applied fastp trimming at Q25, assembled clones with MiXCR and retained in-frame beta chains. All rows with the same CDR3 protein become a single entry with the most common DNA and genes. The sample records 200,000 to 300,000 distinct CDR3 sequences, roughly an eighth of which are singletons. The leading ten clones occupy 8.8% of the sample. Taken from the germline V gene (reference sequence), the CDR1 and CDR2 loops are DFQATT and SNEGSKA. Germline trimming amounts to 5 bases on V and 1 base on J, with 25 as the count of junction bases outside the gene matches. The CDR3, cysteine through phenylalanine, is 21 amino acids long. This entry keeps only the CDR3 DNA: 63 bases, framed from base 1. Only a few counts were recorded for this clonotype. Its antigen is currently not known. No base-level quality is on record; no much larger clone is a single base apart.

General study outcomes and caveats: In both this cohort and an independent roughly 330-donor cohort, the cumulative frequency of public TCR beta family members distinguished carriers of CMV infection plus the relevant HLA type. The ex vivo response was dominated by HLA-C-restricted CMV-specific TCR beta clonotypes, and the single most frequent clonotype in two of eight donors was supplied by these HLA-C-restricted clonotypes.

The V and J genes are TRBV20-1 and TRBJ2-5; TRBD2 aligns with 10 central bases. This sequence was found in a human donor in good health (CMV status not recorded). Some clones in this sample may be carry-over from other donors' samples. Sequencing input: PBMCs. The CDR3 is CSARVYSGRSPITGIQETQYF. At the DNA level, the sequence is TGCAGTGCTCGGGTATATAGCGGGAGGTCCCCAATCACCGGTATCCAAGAGACCCAGTACTTC.